The 13 T cell receptor beta chains reported below all come from one sample, sequenced in a study of blood T cell repertoires in COVID-19. Here immunoSEQ multiplex PCR was the method, and the copy in TCRdb shows in-frame clones only, minus some. The data show 200,000 to 250,000 clones, 70% to 90% seen once. The sample taken for sequencing was peripheral blood. These receptors were collected from a man aged 40-49 years with acute or convalescent COVID-19.

The V call is TRBV12-5, the J call TRBJ1-5; possibly TRBD1 for D (6 bases). This CDR3 is 15 amino acids long. Trimming stripped 7 bases from V and 3 bases from J, with 16 bases between. In germline, CDR1 is LGHNT, CDR2 FRNRAP. As DNA, the CDR3 is TGTGCTAGTGACCGAAAAACAGGGTACAATCAGCCCCAGCATTTT. Translating it yields CASDRKTGYNQPQHF. Full variable domain (missing parts from reference TRBV12-5 and TRBJ1-5): DARVTQTPRHKVTEMGQEVTMRCQPILGHNTVFWYRQTMMQGLELLAYFRNRAPLDDSGMPKDRFSAEMPDATLATLKIQPSEPRDSAVYFCASDRKTGYNQPQHFGDGTRLSIL.

V usage is TRBV19 and J usage is TRBJ1-2; D gene unclear. The CDR3 totals 12 residues. V was pared by 5 bases and J by 1 base, with 5 bases between. Germline V lookup: CDR1 LNHDA, CDR2 SQIVND (reference sequence). Here the CDR3 DNA reads TGTGCCAGTAGTCCTTATAACTATGGCTACACCTTC. Translation gives CASSPYNYGYTF.

This rearrangement joins TRBV9 to TRBJ2-7, with 7 nucleotides matching TRBD1. The CDR3 extends over 15 amino acids. CDR1 SGDLS and CDR2 YYNGEE come from the germline V gene. V was pared by 3 bases and J by 5 bases, with 11 bases of the junction left unmatched. CDR3 nucleotide sequence: TGTGCCAGCAGCGGTGTTTCAGGGGGTTTCCACGAGCAGTACTTC. Amino acids: CASSGVSGGFHEQYF.

The gene calls are TRBV11-2 and TRBJ1-2; D gene unclear. The CDR3 is 16 amino acids. The V end was cut by 2 bases, the J end by 3 bases, with 16 bases between. CDR1 is SGHAT and CDR2 is FQNNGV in the germline V gene. This CDR3 is CASSLFYGEHDYGYTF. The CDR3 DNA sequence: TGTGCCAGCAGCTTATTTTACGGAGAGCACGACTATGGCTACACCTTC.

This clone was observed once. The CDR3 protein is CASSVSVTTYEQYF. As DNA, the CDR3 is TGTGCCAGCAGCGTATCTGTCACTACGTACGAGCAGTACTTC. The chain employs TRBV9 and TRBJ2-7; no firm D call. V lost 1 base and J 4 bases, leaving 12 bases between the germline ends. Germline lookup yields CDR1 SGDLS and CDR2 YYNGEE. The CDR3 has 14 residues.

The rearrangement links TRBV6-5 to TRBJ2-7; maybe TRBD2 (6 bases). The CDR3 is made up of 15 amino acids. The germline gives CDR1 MNHEY, CDR2 SVGAGI. The V end lost 2 bases, the J end lost 3 bases, and 14 bases lay between the germline ends. CDR3 coding DNA: TGTGCCAGCAGTTACGGGTCGGGGGAGATCTACGAGCAGTACTTC. Translating it yields CASSYGSGEIYEQYF.

This chain joins TRBV19 and TRBJ2-5; a weak D match, TRBD2 (6 bases). The V end lost 5 bases, the J end lost 5 bases, and 18 bases lay between the germline ends. Germline V gene lookup returns CDR1 LNHDA and CDR2 SQIVND (reference sequence). CDR3 length: 15 amino acids. The CDR3 spells CASSSGDRNRETQYF. In DNA, the CDR3 is TGTGCCAGTAGTTCGGGGGACCGCAACAGGGAGACCCAGTACTTC.

The V gene is TRBV7-2, the J gene TRBJ2-7, with 11 bases fitting TRBD2. V was clipped by 5 bases and J by 4 bases; unmatched bases: 7. The CDR3 runs 15 residues. Germline V gene sequence: CDR1 SGHTA, CDR2 FQGNSA. For the CDR3, the DNA is TGTGCCAGCAGCGTAGGGGCTAGCGGGGGGTACGAGCAGTACTTC. Its translation is CASSVGASGGYEQYF. Full variable domain (remainder filled in from reference TRBV7-2 and TRBJ2-7): GAGVSQSPSNKVTEKGKDVELRCDPISGHTALYWYRQSLGQGLEFLIYFQGNSAPDKSGLPSDRFSAERTGGSVSTLTIQRTQQEDSAVYLCASSVGASGGYEQYFGPGTRLTVT.

The chain joins TRBV11-3 to TRBJ2-1; possible D gene TRBD2, 6 bases. The CDR3 has 13 residues. V was shortened by 6 bases and J by 6 bases, with 12 bases between the two germline ends. In germline, CDR1 is SGHNT, CDR2 YENEEA. For the CDR3, the DNA is TGTGCCAGCAGTGGCCGGGGGAGCAATGAGCAGTTCTTC. It codes for CASSGRGSNEQFF.

This chain uses TRBV4-3 with TRBJ2-7, with no clear D. The CDR3 totals 16 residues. V lost 0 bases, J lost 0 bases, and 12 bases lay in between. Germline V gives CDR1 LGHNA, CDR2 YSLEER. CDR3 residues: CASSQDPPPSSYEQYF. In DNA, the CDR3 is TGCGCCAGCAGCCAAGATCCGCCCCCCAGCTCCTACGAGCAGTACTTC.

This clone is a singleton in its sample. One junction end disagrees with the germline gene, perhaps due to a read error. V usage is TRBV5-1 and J usage is TRBJ2-7; TRBD2 matches 12 bases. The CDR3 has 18 residues. Germline CDR1 is SGHRS and CDR2 is YFSETQ. As DNA, the CDR3 is TGCGCCAGCAGCATCGACTCTAGCGGGGGGGACTTCCCCTACGGGCAGTACTTC. This gives the protein CASSIDSSGGDFPYGQYF.

This clone has ten or more counts. The V and J genes are TRBV11-1 and TRBJ2-7; 9 positions agree with TRBD1. V shed 5 bases, J shed 5 bases, and the junction held 7 bases outside the gene matches. This CDR3 has 14 amino acids. Germline lookup yields CDR1 SGHAT and CDR2 FQDESV (reference sequence). The CDR3 sequence is CASSRDRAKNEQYF. The CDR3 region has the DNA TGTGCCAGCAGCAGGGACAGGGCGAAGAACGAGCAGTACTTC.

V and J are TRBV6-5 and TRBJ1-2; maybe TRBD1 (6 bases). This CDR3 is built from 12 residues. V dropped 7 bases and J dropped 8 bases, with 14 bases sitting between them. The V gene's germline CDR1 is MNHEY and CDR2 SVGAGI. CDR3 in DNA: TGTGCCAGCACCTCAGGGGCGCGGGGCTACACCTTC. The encoded protein is CASTSGARGYTF.